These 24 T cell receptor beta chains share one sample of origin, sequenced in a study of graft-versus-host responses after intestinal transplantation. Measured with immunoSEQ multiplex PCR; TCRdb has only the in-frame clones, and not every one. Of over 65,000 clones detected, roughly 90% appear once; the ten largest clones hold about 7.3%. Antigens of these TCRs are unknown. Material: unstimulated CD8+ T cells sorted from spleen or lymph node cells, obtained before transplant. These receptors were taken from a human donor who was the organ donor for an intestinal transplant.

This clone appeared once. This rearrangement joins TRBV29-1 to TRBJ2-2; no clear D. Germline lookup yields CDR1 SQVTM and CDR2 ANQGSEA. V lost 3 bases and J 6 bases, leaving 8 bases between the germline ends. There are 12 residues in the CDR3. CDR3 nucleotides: TGCAGCGTTGAGAACAGTCCCGGGGAGCTGTTTTTT. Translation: CSVENSPGELFF.

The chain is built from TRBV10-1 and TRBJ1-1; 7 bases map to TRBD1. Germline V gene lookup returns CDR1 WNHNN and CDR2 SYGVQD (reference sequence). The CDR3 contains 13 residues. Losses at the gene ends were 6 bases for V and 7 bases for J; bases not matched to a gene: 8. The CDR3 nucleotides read TGCGCCAGCAGGGATACAGGGGTTGGTGAAGCTTTCTTT. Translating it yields CASRDTGVGEAFF.

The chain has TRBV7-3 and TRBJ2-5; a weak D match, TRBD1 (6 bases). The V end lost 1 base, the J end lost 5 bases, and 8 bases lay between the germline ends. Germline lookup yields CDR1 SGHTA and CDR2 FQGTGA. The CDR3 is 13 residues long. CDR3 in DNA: TGTGCCAGCAGCTTAATGCAGGGGGAGACCCAGTACTTC. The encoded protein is CASSLMQGETQYF.

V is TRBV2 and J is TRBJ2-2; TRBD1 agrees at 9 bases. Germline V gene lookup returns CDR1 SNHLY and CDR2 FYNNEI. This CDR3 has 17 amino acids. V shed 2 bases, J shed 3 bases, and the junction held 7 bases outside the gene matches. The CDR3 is CASSEPRTGGDTGELFF. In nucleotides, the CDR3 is TGTGCCAGCAGTGAACCCCGCACAGGGGGCGACACCGGGGAGCTGTTTTTT.

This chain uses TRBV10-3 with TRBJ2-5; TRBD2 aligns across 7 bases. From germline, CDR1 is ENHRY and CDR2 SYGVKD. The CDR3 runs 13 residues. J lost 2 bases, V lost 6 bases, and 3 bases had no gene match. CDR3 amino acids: CAIRPGLQETQYF. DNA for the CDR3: TGTGCCATCAGGCCGGGACTACAAGAGACCCAGTACTTC.

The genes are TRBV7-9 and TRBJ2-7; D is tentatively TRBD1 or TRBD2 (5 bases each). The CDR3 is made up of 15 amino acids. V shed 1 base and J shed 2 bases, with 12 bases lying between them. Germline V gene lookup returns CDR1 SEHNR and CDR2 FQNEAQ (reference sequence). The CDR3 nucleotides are TGTGCCAGCAGCTTAGATAACCGGGACCCCTACGAGCAGTACTTC. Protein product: CASSLDNRDPYEQYF.

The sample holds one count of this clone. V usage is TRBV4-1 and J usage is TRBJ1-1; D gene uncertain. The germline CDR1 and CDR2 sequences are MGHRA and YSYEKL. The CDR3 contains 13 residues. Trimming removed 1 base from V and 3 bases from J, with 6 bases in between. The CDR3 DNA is TGCGCCAGCAGCCAAGTGGCATACACTGAAGCTTTCTTT. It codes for CASSQVAYTEAFF.

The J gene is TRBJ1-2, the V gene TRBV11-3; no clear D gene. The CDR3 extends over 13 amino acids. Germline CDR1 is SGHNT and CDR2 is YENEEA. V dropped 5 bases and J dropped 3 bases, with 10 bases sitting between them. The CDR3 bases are TGTGCCAGCAGCCGGGAGGGAGACTATGGCTACACCTTC. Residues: CASSREGDYGYTF.

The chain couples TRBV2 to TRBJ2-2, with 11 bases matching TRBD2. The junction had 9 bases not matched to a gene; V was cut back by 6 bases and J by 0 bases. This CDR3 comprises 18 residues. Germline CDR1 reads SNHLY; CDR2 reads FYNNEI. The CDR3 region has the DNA TGTGCCAGCAGCGCACCGAGGACTAGCGGGTCGAACACCGGGGAGCTGTTTTTT. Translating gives CASSAPRTSGSNTGELFF.

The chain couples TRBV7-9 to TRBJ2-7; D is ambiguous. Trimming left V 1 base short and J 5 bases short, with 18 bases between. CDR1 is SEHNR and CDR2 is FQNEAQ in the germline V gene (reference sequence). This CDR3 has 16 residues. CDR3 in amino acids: CASSLGGLGRSDEQYF. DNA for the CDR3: TGTGCCAGCAGCTTAGGTGGCTTAGGCAGGTCGGACGAGCAGTACTTC.

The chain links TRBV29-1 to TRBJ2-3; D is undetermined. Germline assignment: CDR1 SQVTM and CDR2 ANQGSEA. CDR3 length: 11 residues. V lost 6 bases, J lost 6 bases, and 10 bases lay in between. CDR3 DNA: TGCAGCGTCGCAGCAGGTGATACGCAGTATTTT. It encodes CSVAAGDTQYF.

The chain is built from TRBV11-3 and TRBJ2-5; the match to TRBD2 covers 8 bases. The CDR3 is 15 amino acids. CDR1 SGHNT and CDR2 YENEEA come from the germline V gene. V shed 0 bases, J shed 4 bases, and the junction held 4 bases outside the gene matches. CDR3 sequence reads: CASSLESGRSETQYF. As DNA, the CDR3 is TGTGCCAGCAGCTTAGAAAGCGGGAGATCAGAGACCCAGTACTTC.

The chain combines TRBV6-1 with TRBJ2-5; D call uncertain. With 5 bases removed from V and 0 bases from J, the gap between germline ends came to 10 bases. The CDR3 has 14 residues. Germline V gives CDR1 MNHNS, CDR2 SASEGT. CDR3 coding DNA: TGTGCCAGCAGTTTGGGCGGCCACCAAGAGACCCAGTACTTC. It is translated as CASSLGGHQETQYF.

The CDR3 nucleotides are TGTGCCAGCTCACCTATACTAGCGCTAAGGCAGTTCTTC. Translated: CASSPILALRQFF. V usage is TRBV18 and J usage is TRBJ2-1; 7 nucleotides agree with TRBD2. The CDR3 length is 13 residues. J gave up 12 bases and V 3 bases, and 8 bases lay outside the gene matches. Per germline, CDR1 KGHSH and CDR2 LQKENI.

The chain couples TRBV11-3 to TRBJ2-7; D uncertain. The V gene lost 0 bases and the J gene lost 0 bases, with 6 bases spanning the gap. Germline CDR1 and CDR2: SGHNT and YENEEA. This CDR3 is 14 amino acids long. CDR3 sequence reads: CASSLDVGSYEQYF. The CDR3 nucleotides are TGTGCCAGCAGCTTAGATGTAGGCTCCTACGAGCAGTACTTC.

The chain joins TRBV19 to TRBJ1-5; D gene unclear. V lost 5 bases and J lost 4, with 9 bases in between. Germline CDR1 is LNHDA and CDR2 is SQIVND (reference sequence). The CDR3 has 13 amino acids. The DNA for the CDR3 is TGTGCCAGTAGTTACCCCCTAAATCAGCCCCAGCATTTT. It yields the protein CASSYPLNQPQHF.

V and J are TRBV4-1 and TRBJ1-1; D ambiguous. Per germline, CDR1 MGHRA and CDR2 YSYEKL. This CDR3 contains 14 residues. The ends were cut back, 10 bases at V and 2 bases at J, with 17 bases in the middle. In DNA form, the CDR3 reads TGCGCCACTAGGCAGTCCATTCTCAACACTGAAGCTTTCTTT. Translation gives CATRQSILNTEAFF.

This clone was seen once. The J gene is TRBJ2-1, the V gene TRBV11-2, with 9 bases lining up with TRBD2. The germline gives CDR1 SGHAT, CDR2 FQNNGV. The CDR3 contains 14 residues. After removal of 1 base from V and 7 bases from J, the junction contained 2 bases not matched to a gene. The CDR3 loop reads CASSLVTSGNEQFF. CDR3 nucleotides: TGTGCCAGCAGCTTAGTAACTAGCGGGAATGAGCAGTTCTTC.

CDR3 loop: CASGELAEQYF. The CDR3 DNA reads TGTGCCAGTGGAGAATTAGCGGAGCAGTACTTC. This chain connects TRBV19 to TRBJ2-7, with D possibly being TRBD2 (5 bases). The CDR3 spans 11 residues. Germline V gives CDR1 LNHDA, CDR2 SQIVND (reference sequence). The V and J ends lost 8 bases and 7 bases respectively, with 12 bases between them.

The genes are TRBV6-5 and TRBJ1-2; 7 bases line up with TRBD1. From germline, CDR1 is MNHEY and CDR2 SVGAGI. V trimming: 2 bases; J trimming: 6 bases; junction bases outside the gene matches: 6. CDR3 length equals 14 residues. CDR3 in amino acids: CASSYGGTAHGYTF. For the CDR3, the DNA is TGTGCCAGCAGTTACGGCGGGACAGCTCATGGCTACACCTTC.

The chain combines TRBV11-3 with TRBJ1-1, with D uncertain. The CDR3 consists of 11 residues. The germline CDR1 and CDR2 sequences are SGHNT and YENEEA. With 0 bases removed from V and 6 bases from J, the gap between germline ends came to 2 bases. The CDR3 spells CASSLDSEAFF. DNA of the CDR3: TGTGCCAGCAGCTTAGATTCTGAAGCTTTCTTT.

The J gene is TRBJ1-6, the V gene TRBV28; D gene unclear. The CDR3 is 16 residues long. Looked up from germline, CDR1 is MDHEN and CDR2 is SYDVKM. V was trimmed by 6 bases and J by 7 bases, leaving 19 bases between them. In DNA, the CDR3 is TGTGCCAGCAGAGGAAATAGGGCCGCAACCAATTCACCCCTCCACTTT. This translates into CASRGNRAATNSPLHF.

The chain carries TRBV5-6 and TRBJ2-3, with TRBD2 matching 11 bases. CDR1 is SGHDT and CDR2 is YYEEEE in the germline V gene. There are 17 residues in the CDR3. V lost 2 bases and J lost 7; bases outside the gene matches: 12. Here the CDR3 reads CASSLIGTSGRRYTQYF. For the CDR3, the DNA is TGTGCCAGCAGCTTAATTGGGACTAGCGGTCGGAGGTATACGCAGTATTTT.

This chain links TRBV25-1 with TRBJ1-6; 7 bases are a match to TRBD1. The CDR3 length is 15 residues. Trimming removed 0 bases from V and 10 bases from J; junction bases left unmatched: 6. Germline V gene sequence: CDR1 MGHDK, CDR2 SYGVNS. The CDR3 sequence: CASSEYDRAASPLHF. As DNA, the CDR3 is TGTGCCAGCAGTGAATATGACAGGGCCGCCTCACCCCTCCACTTT.